This T cell receptor (beta chain) was recorded in a study of blood T cell repertoires in COVID-19. Across the study: Donors in the United States, Italy and Spain gave samples during acute or convalescent COVID-19.

V lost 6 bases, J lost 10 bases, and 16 bases lay in between. CDR3 length: 13 residues. Germline CDR1 and CDR2: MNHNY and SVGAGI (reference sequence). TCRdb's table, derived via immunoSEQ multiplex PCR, lists solely in-frame clones and lacks some. Here the sample spans about 130,000 clones, 88% being singletons. The TCR originated in a middle-aged man with acute or convalescent COVID-19. The chain recombines TRBV6-6 with TRBJ1-3, with unresolved D. Sequenced material: peripheral blood. The CDR3 DNA sequence: TGTGCCAGCAGAACCGGCCCCCCGGGGACCATATATTTT. Protein: CASRTGPPGTIYF.